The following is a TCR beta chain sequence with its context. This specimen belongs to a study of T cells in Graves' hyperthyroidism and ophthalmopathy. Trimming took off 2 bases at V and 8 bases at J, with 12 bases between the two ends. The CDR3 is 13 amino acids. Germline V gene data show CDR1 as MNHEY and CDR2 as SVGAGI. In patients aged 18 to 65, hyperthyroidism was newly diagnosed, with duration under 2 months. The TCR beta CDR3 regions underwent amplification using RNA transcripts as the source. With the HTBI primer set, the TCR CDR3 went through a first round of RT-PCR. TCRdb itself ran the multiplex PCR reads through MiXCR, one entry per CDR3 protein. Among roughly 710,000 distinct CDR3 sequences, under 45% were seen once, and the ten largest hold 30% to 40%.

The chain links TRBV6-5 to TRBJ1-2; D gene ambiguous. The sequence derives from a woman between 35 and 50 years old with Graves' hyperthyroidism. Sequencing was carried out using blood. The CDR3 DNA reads TGTGCCAGCAGTTACAGAGGGTTATCGGGCTACACCTTC. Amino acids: CASSYRGLSGYTF.